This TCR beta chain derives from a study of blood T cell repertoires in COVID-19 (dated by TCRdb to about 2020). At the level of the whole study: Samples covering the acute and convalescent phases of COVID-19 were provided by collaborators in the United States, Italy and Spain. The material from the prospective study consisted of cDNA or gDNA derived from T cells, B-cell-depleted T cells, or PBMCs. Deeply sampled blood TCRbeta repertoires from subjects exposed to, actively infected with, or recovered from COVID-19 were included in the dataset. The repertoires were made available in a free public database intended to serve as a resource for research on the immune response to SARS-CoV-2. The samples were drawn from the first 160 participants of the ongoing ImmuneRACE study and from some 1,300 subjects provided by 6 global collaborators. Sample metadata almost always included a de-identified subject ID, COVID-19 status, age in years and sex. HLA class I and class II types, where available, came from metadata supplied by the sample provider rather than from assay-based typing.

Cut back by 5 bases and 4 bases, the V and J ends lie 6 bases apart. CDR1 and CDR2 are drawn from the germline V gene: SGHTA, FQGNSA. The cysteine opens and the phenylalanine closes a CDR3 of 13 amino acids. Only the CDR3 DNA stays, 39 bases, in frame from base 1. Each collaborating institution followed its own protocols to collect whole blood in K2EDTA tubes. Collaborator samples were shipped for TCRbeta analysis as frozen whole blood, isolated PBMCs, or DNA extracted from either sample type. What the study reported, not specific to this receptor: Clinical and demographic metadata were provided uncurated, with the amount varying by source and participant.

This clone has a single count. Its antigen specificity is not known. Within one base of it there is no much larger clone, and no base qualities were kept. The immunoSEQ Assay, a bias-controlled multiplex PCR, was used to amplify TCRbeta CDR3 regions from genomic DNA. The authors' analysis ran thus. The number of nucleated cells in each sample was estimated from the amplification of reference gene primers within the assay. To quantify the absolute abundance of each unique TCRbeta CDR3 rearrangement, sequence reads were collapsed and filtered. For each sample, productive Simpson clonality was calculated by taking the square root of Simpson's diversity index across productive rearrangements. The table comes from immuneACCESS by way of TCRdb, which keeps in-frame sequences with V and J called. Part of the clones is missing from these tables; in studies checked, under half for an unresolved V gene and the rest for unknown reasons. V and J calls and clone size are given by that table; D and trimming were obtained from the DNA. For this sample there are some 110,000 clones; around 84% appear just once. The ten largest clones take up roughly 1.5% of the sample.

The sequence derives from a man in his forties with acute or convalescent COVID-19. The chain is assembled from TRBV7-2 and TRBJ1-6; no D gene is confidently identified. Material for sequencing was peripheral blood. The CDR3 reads CASSGVYNSPLHF. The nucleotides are TGTGCCAGCAGCGGAGTTTATAATTCACCCCTCCACTTT.